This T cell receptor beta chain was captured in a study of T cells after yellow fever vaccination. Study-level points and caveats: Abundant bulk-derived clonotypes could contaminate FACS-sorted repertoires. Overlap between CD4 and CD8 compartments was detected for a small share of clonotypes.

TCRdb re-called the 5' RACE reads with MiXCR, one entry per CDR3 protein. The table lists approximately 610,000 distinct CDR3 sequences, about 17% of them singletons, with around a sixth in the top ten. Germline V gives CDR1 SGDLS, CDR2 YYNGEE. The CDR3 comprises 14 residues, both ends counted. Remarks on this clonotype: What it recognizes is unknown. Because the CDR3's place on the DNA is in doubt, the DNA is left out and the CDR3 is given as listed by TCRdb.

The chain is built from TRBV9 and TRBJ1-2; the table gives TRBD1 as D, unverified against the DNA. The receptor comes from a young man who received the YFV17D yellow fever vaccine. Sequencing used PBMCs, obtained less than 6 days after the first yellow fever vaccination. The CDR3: CASSFGQGALFLTF.